These T cell receptor beta chains were read from a single sample in a study of regulatory T cells in long-lasting Graves disease. TCRdb re-called the multiplex PCR reads with MiXCR, one entry per CDR3 protein. The top ten clones hold about two fifths of a sample with 700,000 or so distinct CDR3 sequences, around 30% of them seen once. The starting material was peripheral blood mononuclear cells (PBMCs), obtained when the disease was refractory, from a patient treated with antithyroid drugs. The receptors come from a female donor with Graves disease. Each CDR3 is given with its conserved first and last residue. D genes are given only for firm matches. Clone sizes are given selectively: once, few, many, or a class where the clone is expanded.

-	-	TRBJ2-2	TRBV10-1	TGCGCCAGCTCCTTAGGGGGGCAGGTTCGGGACACCGGGGAGCTGTTTTTT	CASSLGGQVRDTGELFF
TRBD1	-	TRBJ1-4	TRBV5-1	TGCGCCAGCAGCTTGACAGGACAGGGAGGTGAAAAACTGTTTTTT	CASSLTGQGGEKLFF
-	many	TRBJ1-1	TRBV28	TGTGCCAGCAGTTCCCAGGGGATCACTGAAGCTTTCTTT	CASSSQGITEAFF
-	-	TRBJ1-6	TRBV2	TGTGCCAGCAGTGAGGCAGCCGAGGGGAAGGTGGGCTCCTATAATTCACCCCTCCACTTT	CASSEAAEGKVGSYNSPLHF
-	-	TRBJ1-1	TRBV6-5	TGTGCCAGCAGTTACCGCCCCAGGAATGGAGCTTTCTTT	CASSYRPRNGAFF
-	many	TRBJ1-1	TRBV6-5	TGTGCCAGCAGTTACAGACAGGAGAACACTGAAGCTTTCTTT	CASSYRQENTEAFF
-	many	TRBJ1-1	TRBV3-1	TGTGCCAGCAGCCAAAGGGCGACTGAAGCTTTCTTT	CASSQRATEAFF
-	many	TRBJ2-6	TRBV6-1	TGTGCCAGCAGTGGGGGACCGAACTCTGGGGCCAACGTCCTGACTTTC	CASSGGPNSGANVLTF
-	few	TRBJ2-5	TRBV12-3/TRBV12-4	TGTGCCAGCAGTGCCAACCCTGGGACCCAGTACTTC	CASSANPGTQYF
TRBD1	many	TRBJ1-5	TRBV2	TGTGCCAGCAGTGAAGGACAGGGGATTGTTAGCAATCAGCCCCAGCATTTT	CASSEGQGIVSNQPQHF
TRBD2	few	TRBJ2-7	TRBV6-1	TGTGCCAGCAGTGGGACCTTCGGACTAGCGGGAAGCTCCTACGAGCAGTACTTC	CASSGTFGLAGSSYEQYF
-	-	TRBJ2-7	TRBV5-5	TGTGCCAGCAGCTTCCCGGGGGTCGTCTACGAGCAGTACTTC	CASSFPGVVYEQYF
-	-	TRBJ1-2	TRBV5-5	TGTGCCAGCAGCTTGACCAGGGGCAAGGTCTATGGCTACACCTTC	CASSLTRGKVYGYTF
-	many	TRBJ1-2	TRBV28	TGTGCCAGCAGCCTAGGACATGGCTACACCTTC	CASSLGHGYTF
TRBD2	-	TRBJ2-7	TRBV12-5	TGTGCTAGTGGTTCCAGCGGGATAGCCTACGAGCAGTACTTC	CASGSSGIAYEQYF
TRBD1	-	TRBJ2-3	TRBV25-1	TGTGCCAGCAGTGACCTCGGACAGGGTACTAGCACAGATACGCAGTATTTT	CASSDLGQGTSTDTQYF
-	few	TRBJ1-2	TRBV6-1	TGTGCCAGCAGCAGGGCCCGGGATGGCTACACCTTC	CASSRARDGYTF
-	few	TRBJ1-1	TRBV5-1	TGCGCCAGCAGCTTGGCCGGGGAGGGAGGCACTGAAGCTTTCTTT	CASSLAGEGGTEAFF
-	few	TRBJ2-7	TRBV10-3	TGTGCCATCAACCCTGACACTTCCTACGAGCAGTACTTC	CAINPDTSYEQYF
-	few	TRBJ2-7	TRBV27	TGTGCCAGCTCCCGGGGACACCGCTCCTACGAGCAGTACTTC	CASSRGHRSYEQYF
-	-	TRBJ2-1	TRBV13	TGTGCCAGCAGCTCAGTGGGGCTAGCTATTAATAACAATGAGCAGTTCTTC	CASSSVGLAINNNEQFF
TRBD1	-	TRBJ2-2	TRBV12-5	TGTGCTAGTGGACCGGGACAGGGGAGAACCGGGGAGCTGTTTTTT	CASGPGQGRTGELFF
-	-	TRBJ2-5	TRBV28	TGTGCCAGCAGTTACTCGGGGGCCATCCAAGAGACCCAGTACTTC	CASSYSGAIQETQYF
TRBD1	few	TRBJ1-6	TRBV7-9	TGTGCCAGCAGCTTGATCACGGGACAGCCAAATTCACCCCTCCACTTT	CASSLITGQPNSPLHF
-	few	TRBJ1-2	TRBV6-1	TGTGCCAGCAGTACCCGTTGGCAAACGCTCCCTAACTATGGCTACACCTTC	CASSTRWQTLPNYGYTF
-	few	TRBJ1-1	TRBV12-3/TRBV12-4	TGTGCCAGCAGTTTAAAACCCCACACTGAAGCTTTCTTT	CASSLKPHTEAFF
TRBD1	-	TRBJ2-5	TRBV6-2/TRBV6-3	TGTGCCAGCAGTTACTTCCAGGGGGAAGAGACCCAGTACTTC	CASSYFQGEETQYF
TRBD2	-	TRBJ2-3	TRBV27	TGTGCCCGCCCTAGTGATCCGAAAAACGGACTAGCGGGATTTTCAGATACGCAGTATTTT	CARPSDPKNGLAGFSDTQYF
-	many	TRBJ1-5	TRBV6-1	TGTGCCAGCAGTGACGTAGGGGGGGCCAATCAGCCCCAGCATTTT	CASSDVGGANQPQHF
TRBD1	-	TRBJ2-7	TRBV20-1	TGCAGTGCTAGCCCCACAGGGGGCTCTGGGGACGAGCAGTACTTC	CSASPTGGSGDEQYF
TRBD1	once	TRBJ1-5	TRBV19	TGTGCCAGTAGTATAAGGGACAGGGTTCGTGATCAGCCCCAGCATTTT	CASSIRDRVRDQPQHF
TRBD1	-	TRBJ2-7	TRBV10-1	TGCGCCAGCAGTGAGTTTAGACAGGGTATCCCTTGTTACGAGCAGTGCTTC	CASSEFRQGIPCYEQCF
TRBD1	few	TRBJ1-5	TRBV6-1	TGTGCCAGCAGTGAACTTTCTTGGACAGGCGGGGCAAGGCCCCAGCATTTT	CASSELSWTGGARPQHF
-	few	TRBJ1-4	TRBV7-9	TGTGCCAGCAGCCTCCCGGGACAACCTCTAAGGCTGTTTTTT	CASSLPGQPLRLFF
-	-	TRBJ2-7	TRBV3-1	TGTGCCAGCACCTATCTTGGAGGGAGCGAGCAGTACTTC	CASTYLGGSEQYF
-	many	TRBJ2-5	TRBV9	TGTGCCAGCAGCGTAGGTGGCACTGAAGAGACCCAGTACTTC	CASSVGGTEETQYF
-	many	TRBJ2-2	TRBV24-1	TGTGCCACCACCCCCGCTGGGCGGCTCACCGGGGAGCTGTTTTTT	CATTPAGRLTGELFF
-	-	TRBJ1-1	TRBV28	TGTGCCAGCAGTTTAGTCCCCCCTGAAGCTTTCTTT	CASSLVPPEAFF
TRBD2	few	TRBJ2-2	TRBV6-1	TGTGCCAGCAGTGAACCAGCGGGAGCTACCACCGGGGAGCTGTTTTTT	CASSEPAGATTGELFF
-	-	TRBJ1-2	TRBV4-1	TGCGCCAGCAGCCGACAGGAGGCCGGGGATTATGGCTACACCTTC	CASSRQEAGDYGYTF
TRBD1	many	TRBJ1-2	TRBV28	TGTGCCAGCATGGACAGGGGCAACTATGGCTACACCTTC	CASMDRGNYGYTF
TRBD1	-	TRBJ2-7	TRBV11-2	TGTGCCAGCAGCCCATCCCGGGACAGGGCTTTCTACGAGCAGTACTTC	CASSPSRDRAFYEQYF
-	-	TRBJ1-2	TRBV29-1	TGCAGCGTACCTACACCCGTAGGGAGCTATGGCTACACCTTC	CSVPTPVGSYGYTF
-	-	TRBJ1-2	TRBV20-1	TGCAGTGCTAGATGGGAGGGGTTTGGCTACACCTTC	CSARWEGFGYTF
TRBD2	few	TRBJ2-2	TRBV7-3	TGTGCCAGCAGCTCACTAGCGGGAGGTGGTACCGGGGAGCTGTTTTTT	CASSSLAGGGTGELFF
TRBD2	few	TRBJ2-7	TRBV6-1	TGTGCCAGCACAATGGTGACTAGCGGGAGTATCCACGAGCAGTACTTC	CASTMVTSGSIHEQYF
-	-	TRBJ1-1	TRBV12-3/TRBV12-4	TGTGCCAGCAGCAAAGGGGACGGAGAACAGAGCACTGAAGCTTTCTTT	CASSKGDGEQSTEAFF